Following are 16 T cell receptor beta chains from one sample sequenced in a study of blood T cell repertoires in COVID-19. Clones were read by immunoSEQ multiplex PCR, and TCRdb kept only the in-frame ones, dropping some. The sample consists of 200,000 to 250,000 clones, 83% of them appearing once. Source material: PBMCs or T cells enriched from blood (not recorded which). These receptors all come from a woman between 50 and 59 years old who had been exposed to COVID-19.

The gene calls are TRBV6-2 or TRBV6-3 and TRBJ2-7, with 11 bases lining up with TRBD2. The J segment lost 6 bases and the V segment lost 6 bases, leaving 13 bases of the junction unmatched. This CDR3 contains 16 residues. Germline assignment: CDR1 MNHEY and CDR2 SVGEGT. CDR3 in amino acids: CASSDGWLAGGSEQYF. The CDR3 nucleotides read TGTGCCAGCAGCGACGGGTGGTTAGCGGGGGGGAGCGAGCAGTACTTC.

CDR3 sequence reads: CASSEGQGPNYGYTF. The CDR3 DNA reads as TGTGCCAGCAGCGAAGGACAGGGCCCAAACTATGGCTACACCTTC. The gene calls are TRBV9 and TRBJ1-2; 8 nucleotides match TRBD1. Germline CDR1 reads SGDLS; CDR2 reads YYNGEE. This CDR3 spans 15 amino acids. Germline trimming cut 3 bases from V and 2 bases from J; bases unmatched to any gene: 6.

The chain joins TRBV9 to TRBJ2-3, with D possibly being TRBD2 (6 bases). V lost 3 bases and J lost 5, with 19 bases in between. Germline-derived CDR1 and CDR2 are SGDLS and YYNGEE. This CDR3 region has 16 residues. CDR3 bases: TGTGCCAGCAGCGCGGGCGCCGGGACTCGGATAGATACGCAGTATTTT. Translated: CASSAGAGTRIDTQYF.

The chain has TRBV7-2 and TRBJ2-6; 8 bases match TRBD1. Germline V gives CDR1 SGHTA, CDR2 FQGNSA. CDR3 length: 18 amino acids. The ends lost 2 bases at V and 0 bases at J; junction bases unmatched: 6. CDR3 sequence reads: CASSLSGQGFSGANVLTF. The CDR3 DNA reads TGTGCCAGCAGCTTATCTGGACAGGGATTCTCTGGGGCCAACGTCCTGACTTTC. Filled out from reference TRBV7-2 and TRBJ2-6, the complete variable domain reads GAGVSQSPSNKVTEKGKDVELRCDPISGHTALYWYRQSLGQGLEFLIYFQGNSAPDKSGLPSDRFSAERTGGSVSTLTIQRTQQEDSAVYLCASSLSGQGFSGANVLTFGAGSRLTVL.

Comments on this clone: One end of the junction is discordant with germline, which a read error may explain. The genes are TRBV28 and TRBJ1-2; 9 nucleotides match TRBD1. The CDR3 is made up of 13 amino acids. Germline CDR1 is MDHEN and CDR2 is SYDVKM. The CDR3 nucleotides are TGTGCCAGCAGTTTCGGACAGGGGTTGAAAACCTCTTTC. Protein product: CASSFGQGLKTSF.

The chain is built from TRBV28 and TRBJ2-2; D unclear. Germline V gives CDR1 MDHEN, CDR2 SYDVKM. The CDR3 totals 15 residues. Trimming removed 3 bases from V and 8 bases from J, with 16 bases in between. Here the CDR3 DNA reads TGTGCCAGCAGTTTGAGTGGGCCACGACCGGGGGAGCTGTTTTTT. It is translated as CASSLSGPRPGELFF.

This sequence joins TRBV3-1 (or the pseudogene TRBV3-2) and TRBJ2-3; unclear D gene. In germline, CDR1 is LGHDT, CDR2 YNNKEL (reference sequence). The V end was cut by 4 bases, the J end by 10 bases, with 15 bases between. CDR3 length equals 13 residues. CDR3 sequence: CASSPSLVRSQYF. DNA for the CDR3: TGTGCCAGCAGCCCGTCCCTAGTGCGATCGCAGTATTTT.

The rearrangement uses TRBV7-9 and TRBJ2-5; D ambiguous. The length of the CDR3 is 15 residues. Trimming took 2 bases from V and 6 from J, leaving 16 bases between them. Germline CDR1 reads SEHNR; CDR2 reads FQNEAQ (reference sequence). The CDR3 sequence: CASSLSDRPLKTQYF. The CDR3 DNA sequence: TGTGCCAGCAGCTTAAGCGACCGTCCCCTGAAGACCCAGTACTTC.

V and J are TRBV12-3 or TRBV12-4 and TRBJ1-1, with 9 bases aligning to TRBD1. The CDR3 totals 13 residues. Trimming took 3 bases from V and 8 from J; bases not matched to a gene: 4. The CDR3 nucleotides read TGTGCCAGCAGTTTCGGGACAGGGAACGAAGCTTTCTTT. This gives the protein CASSFGTGNEAFF.

The chain employs TRBV2 and TRBJ1-2; D is perhaps TRBD1 (5 bases). The germline V and J ends were trimmed by 2 bases and 8 bases, with 15 bases remaining between them. Germline CDR1 is SNHLY and CDR2 is FYNNEI. CDR3 length: 14 residues. CDR3 protein: CASSEKWGLWGYTF. CDR3 nucleotides: TGTGCCAGCAGTGAAAAGTGGGGACTCTGGGGCTACACCTTC.

The rearrangement links TRBV4-1 to TRBJ2-1, with 11 bases that match TRBD2. The CDR3 is 17 residues long. The junction had 5 bases not matched to a gene; V was cut back by 0 bases and J by 4 bases. Per the germline V gene, CDR1 is MGHRA and CDR2 is YSYEKL. The CDR3 sequence: CASSQDRTSGLYNEQFF. The DNA for the CDR3 is TGCGCCAGCAGCCAAGATAGGACTAGCGGGTTATACAATGAGCAGTTCTTC.

The chain combines TRBV3-1 (or the pseudogene TRBV3-2) with TRBJ2-3; 12 nucleotides match TRBD2. The germline CDR1 and CDR2 sequences are LGHDT and YNNKEL (reference sequence). V shed 2 bases, J shed 1 base, and the junction held 1 base outside the gene matches. CDR3 length equals 16 residues. The DNA of the CDR3 is TGTGCCAGCAGCCAACGACTAGCGGGGGGCACAGATACGCAGTATTTT. Translated: CASSQRLAGGTDTQYF.

The rearrangement uses TRBV6-5 and TRBJ2-5; D not certain. The CDR3 loop spans 13 amino acids. The V gene lost 6 bases and the J gene lost 5 bases, with 13 bases spanning the gap. Germline CDR1 MNHEY, CDR2 SVGAGI. This chain's CDR3 is CASREPARETQYF. As DNA, the CDR3 is TGTGCCAGCAGGGAGCCAGCGCGGGAGACCCAGTACTTC.

The chain combines TRBV2 with TRBJ2-1; TRBD2 aligns across 13 bases. Germline V CDR1 and CDR2: SNHLY, FYNNEI. This CDR3 comprises 16 residues. With V trimmed by 6 bases and J by 3 bases, 5 bases remained unmatched. CDR3 region: CASSPGTSGDYNEQFF. The CDR3 bases are TGTGCCAGCAGCCCCGGGACTAGCGGGGACTACAATGAGCAGTTCTTC.

This chain links TRBV11-2 with TRBJ2-2, with 7 positions matching TRBD1. Looked up from germline, CDR1 is SGHAT and CDR2 is FQNNGV. The CDR3 extends over 16 amino acids. The trim removed 2 bases at V and 1 base at J, leaving 4 bases unmatched. The CDR3 DNA reads as TGTGCCAGCAGCTTACTAAGACAGGGGAACACCGGGGAGCTGTTTTTT. Its translation is CASSLLRQGNTGELFF.

This clone is a singleton in its sample. No DNA is shown, since the ends of the CDR3 on it are uncertain; the CDR3 is the one TCRdb lists. The rearrangement joins TRBV27 to TRBJ1-6. Looked up from germline, CDR1 is MNHEY and CDR2 is SMNVEV (reference sequence). The CDR3 spans 14 amino acids, including both terminal residues. The CDR3 is CASSLERDGSPLHF.